This T cell receptor (beta chain) comes out of a study of blood T cell repertoires in COVID-19. About the study: T cells, B-cell-depleted T cells, or PBMCs provided the cDNA or gDNA that served as material.

Per the authors' pipeline: Reference gene primer amplification gave nucleated cell count estimates. Libraries were prepared by immunoSEQ multiplex PCR; TCRdb keeps only in-frame clonotypes and omits some of them. The V and J calls and clone size are taken from that table; D and trimming were inferred from the DNA. The table has 53,000 or so clones, around four fifths seen once. CDR3 length: 14 amino acids. CDR1 and CDR2 from the germline V gene are MNHEY and SVGEGT. Trimming cost V 5 bases and J 6 bases; bases outside gene matches: 9. The receptor was derived from a human donor in a cohort sampled during active COVID-19. The sequenced sample consisted of peripheral blood. This sequence joins TRBV6-2 or TRBV6-3 and TRBJ1-2; 7 positions agree with TRBD1. The CDR3 reads CASSLLSGGNGYTF. For the CDR3, the DNA is TGTGCCAGCAGTCTCCTATCAGGGGGAAATGGCTACACCTTC.